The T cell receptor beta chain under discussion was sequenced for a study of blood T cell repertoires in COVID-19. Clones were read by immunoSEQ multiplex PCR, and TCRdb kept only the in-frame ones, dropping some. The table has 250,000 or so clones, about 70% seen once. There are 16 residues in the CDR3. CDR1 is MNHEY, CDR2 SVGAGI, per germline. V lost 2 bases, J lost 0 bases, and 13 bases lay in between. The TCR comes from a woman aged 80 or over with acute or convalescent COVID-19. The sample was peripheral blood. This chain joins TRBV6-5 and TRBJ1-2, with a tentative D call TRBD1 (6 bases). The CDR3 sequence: CASSYQGTAANYGYTF. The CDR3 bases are TGTGCCAGCAGTTACCAGGGGACGGCCGCTAACTATGGCTACACCTTC.